This T cell receptor (beta chain) was recovered during a study of blood T cells in healthy people across ages (dated by TCRdb to between 2014 and 2017). Regarding the research as a whole: In model experiments, template switching captured about one uniquely barcoded TCR beta cDNA molecule for every two T cells. The study measured age-related changes in TCR beta repertoire diversity using deep sequencing normalized with unique cDNA molecular identifiers. The donors were split into four age groups: young (average around 15 years), middle-aged (about 40), aged (over 55) and long-lived (over 80). Using the same blood draw, the study looked at two additional independent replicas of 1 million unique cDNA reads for two donors, one aged 18 to 29 and the other aged 80 or older. Results and caveats for the whole study, not just this receptor: Estimates of total diversity based on one million sequenced T cells were regarded as lower bounds and as underestimates. As age increased, observed TCR beta diversity per million T cells dropped in a roughly linear way, and a significant reduction was already evident by age 40. Because donor CMV infection status was unknown, age-related changes in expanded clonotypes were potentially confounded. Bulk unsorted PBMC profiling prevented conclusive comparison of naive and antigen-experienced compartments. There was a strong correlation between observed TCR beta diversity and the percentage of naive T cells measured by flow cytometry. The long-lived group showed more naive CD4+ T cells, fewer expanded clones and increased TCR diversity than the aged group, suggesting age selection.

Libraries were prepared through 5' RACE. For sequencing, an Illumina HiSeq 2500 was employed. A second PCR of about 7 to 12 cycles was run with a J-beta primer mix and a sample-barcoded 5' primer. Each TCR beta cDNA molecule received a unique molecular identifier from a template-switch 5' adaptor carrying 12 random nucleotides. At least 3 million CDR3-containing paired-end reads were obtained from each sample. The Mint cDNA synthesis kit, primed by a TRBC-specific oligonucleotide, was used to synthesize first-strand cDNA from all RNA. All cDNA was treated with uracil-DNA glycosylase and then went through a first 18-cycle PCR with the universal primers M1SS and BC2_uni_R. The study's own analysis went as follows. For normalization, 1 million high-quality reads, each with a distinct molecular identifier, were randomly selected from each sample. Instead of being binned into consensus sequences, reads with shared molecular identifiers were discarded. CDR3 identification, clonotype clustering and error correction used MiTCR with a Q25 quality threshold and the strictest error-elimination algorithm. A nonparametric unseen species model with Euler transformation was used to estimate a lower bound on total TCR beta diversity. TCRdb's own reprocessing of the public reads used fastp at Q25 and MiXCR and kept productive beta chains. Every entry covers one CDR3 protein and lists the most common genes and DNA from its rows. TCRdb assigned the V and J calls; the authors' analysis was not used. The sample has about 800,000 distinct CDR3 sequences on record, roughly 25% of them singletons. Of the sample, around 3.6% is held by the ten largest clones.

This clonotype was counted between two and nine times. Its antigen has not been determined. No qualities accompany the bases; no much larger clone lies one base away. The CDR3 sequence holds 13 residues, the cysteine and phenylalanine included. Of all the DNA, just the CDR3 is kept, 39 bases in frame from base 1. CDR1 and CDR2 are read off the germline V gene as MNHNS and SASEGT. Deletion took 7 bases off V and 2 bases off J, with a span of 12 bases between the germline ends. Donors were 39 systemically healthy Caucasian individuals from Russia aged roughly 6 to 90 years. Around 9.9 milliliters of peripheral blood were collected from each donor into EDTA-treated Vacutainer tubes. Ficoll-Paque density-gradient centrifugation was used to isolate PBMCs, with at least 6 million per sample. Trizol reagent was used to extract total RNA from PBMCs, with at least 6 micrograms per sample. For every donor, flow cytometry on a PBMC aliquot measured the percentage of naive CD45RAhigh/CD27high T cells.

The sample was also linked to a second study, of T cells of mothers and their children. Drawing on the second study: The donors were nine systemically healthy Caucasian individuals, made up of three mothers and their six children. cDNA synthesis used all of the extracted RNA, with 1.5 ug of RNA in each 15 ul reaction. In the second PCR, sample barcodes and 2-4 random nucleotides were introduced via the M1S primer. Over 8 million TCR beta CDR3 reads were obtained for each mother, and some 3 million reads were obtained for each child. TCR recombination output is similarly shaped by thymic selection in related and unrelated pairs, with a minor effect exerted by inherited differences. Normalized repertoire overlap in related mother-child pairs was always slightly higher than in unrelated mother-child pairs, but the difference was never significant. Persistent microchimeric T cell clones were not detected, at a sensitivity of 95 to 100 clones per million clonotypes. Deep NGS was used in the study to compare the TCR beta repertoires of mothers and children and to look for features that separate related mother-child pairs from unrelated individuals. On average, the children were 11 +/- 4 years old, while the mothers were 40 +/- 4 years old. Libraries were sequenced on Illumina HiSeq 2000 with 100+100 nt paired-end reads after adapter ligation with NEBNext reagents. Mother and child libraries were prepared a month apart and sequenced in separate runs to prevent cross-contamination. For each donor, between roughly 450,000 and 2,300,000 distinct TCR beta clonotypes were identified. Naive TCR beta clonotypes were estimated from low-frequency clonotypes matched to each donor's FACS-determined naive share, without sorting.

The specimen sequenced was blood. The chain uses TRBV6-1 and TRBJ2-7; a tentative D match to TRBD1 spans 6 bases. The source of this sequence is a boy younger than 18 in good health. The CDR3 here reads CASNNQGPYEQYF. At the DNA level, the sequence is TGTGCCAGCAATAATCAGGGGCCCTACGAGCAGTACTTC.